The sequence of this TCR beta chain was determined in a study of spatial heterogeneity in lung cancer (dated by TCRdb to about 2019). Background for the entire study: More beta-chain than alpha-chain transcripts were consistently detected, likely reflecting higher beta-chain transcript abundance. A strong correlation was found between TCR transcript counts in tumor regions and a T cell transcriptional module score from matched bulk RNA-seq. Both alpha and beta chains were TCR-sequenced in samples taken at surgery, namely 220 tumor regions, approximately 63 matched nontumor lung samples and 56 PBMC samples. TCR repertoire features were related to nonsynonymous mutation counts determined by whole-exome sequencing of tumor tissue. In non-small cell lung cancer, the study made a quantitative comparison of TCR alpha and beta repertoires among multiple tumor regions, matched nontumor lung and blood. In the raw uncorrected reads, each unique combination of TCR and UMI appeared more than ten times on average.

The time point label here, explained by the study, means: sample taken at primary tumor resection. The donors were about 71 patients from the lung TRACERx cohort who had early-stage, untreated non-small cell lung cancer. Without any cell sorting, TCR sequencing was performed on whole RNA extracted either from tumor and nontumor lung tissue or from cryopreserved PBMC samples. Patients were selected for TCR sequencing only if sufficient RNA was available from at least two tumor regions. A lung pathologist reviewed the tumor and adjacent nontumor lung specimens before the specimens were selected. This clonotype was seen many times. It lacks a known antigen. No much larger clonotype is one base removed from it; base qualities were not supplied. Trimming costs V 4 bases and J 8 bases, and their ends lie 9 bases apart. The CDR3 has 11 amino acids, counting the end cysteine and phenylalanine. Only the CDR3 DNA is retained, 33 bases long and in frame from the first base. CDR1 is given as DFQATT and CDR2 as SNEGSKA, both from the germline V gene (reference sequence).

To prepare the library, 5' RACE was applied. The sequencer listed for this sample is NextSeq 500. The TCR library protocol attached a unique molecular identifier to each TCR cDNA molecule to allow correction of PCR and sequencing errors. The original methods were these. TCR identification, UMI-based error correction and CDR3 extraction were all carried out with Decombinator tools. TCRs above a frequency of 2 per 1,000, corresponding to the top 1% of the tumor frequency distribution, were defined as expanded. Expanded tumor TCRs were classed as regional if statistically deemed absent (corrected P<0.05) from at least one tumor region, otherwise ubiquitous. Each repertoire was subsampled 100 times to 5,000 TCRs, after which Renyi diversity was computed with the R vegan package. CDR3 similarity networks were built from amino acid triplet string-kernel similarity, with CDR3s being connected when pairwise similarity was above 0.82. TCRdb itself trimmed the public reads at Q25 with fastp, ran MiXCR and retained productive beta chains. Identical CDR3 proteins give one entry, which carries the most common genes and DNA. The authors' filters were not applied to this entry. Counted in this sample were 100,000 to 110,000 distinct CDR3 sequences; 3.5% to 5% of them appeared once. Over 20% of the sample goes to the ten largest clones.

Results and caveats for the whole study, not just this receptor: The count of ubiquitous expanded TCRs correlated with the count of ubiquitous nonsynonymous mutations, and the count of regional expanded TCRs correlated with the count of regional nonsynonymous mutations. TCR-seq was estimated to cover only approximately 7% of tumor T cells for alpha chains and 13% for beta chains. Additional single-cell paired TCR alpha and beta sequencing was considered necessary to confirm, at a functional level, the hypothesis that regional TCRs recognize regional mutations. A correlation was observed between the number of expanded intratumoral alpha and beta TCRs and the tumor nonsynonymous mutation count.

This specimen was lung tumor tissue, taken at surgery. The chain joins TRBV20-1 to TRBJ2-1; no confident D gene assignment can be made. The receptor comes from a male donor with early-stage non-small cell lung cancer. The DNA reads as follows: TGCAGTGCTACCCCAGAGTATGAGCAGTTCTTC. Translated, it gives CSATPEYEQFF.